The 29 T cell receptor beta chains presented below share a single source sample, sequenced in a study of blood T cells in healthy people across ages. Through a sample-barcoded 5' primer and a J-beta primer mix, a second PCR was run for roughly 7 to 12 cycles. TCRdb itself ran the 5' RACE reads through MiXCR, one entry per CDR3 protein. The table includes hundreds of thousands of distinct CDR3 sequences, under 80% detected once. Specimen: blood. The receptors stem from a man aged 30 to 39 in good health.

The table lists this clonotype with a few counts. The chain employs TRBV30 and TRBJ2-3, with D perhaps matching TRBD2 (5 bases). Trimming cost V 3 bases and J 1 base, with 11 bases left between them. There are 14 residues in the CDR3. Germline values: CDR1 GTSNPN, CDR2 SVGIG (reference sequence). The CDR3 loop reads CAWSLTAGTDTQYF. The CDR3 coding sequence is TGTGCCTGGAGCCTTACAGCGGGCACAGATACGCAGTATTTT.

This chain connects TRBV6-5 to TRBJ2-2; 8 bases fit TRBD1. This CDR3 region has 14 residues. Germline V gene data show CDR1 as MNHEY and CDR2 as SVGAGI. Unmatched junction bases numbered 4, after V lost 6 bases and J lost 4 bases. The CDR3, as DNA: TGTGCCAGCAGACCTGACAGGGGCACCGGGGAGCTGTTTTTT. This encodes CASRPDRGTGELFF.

In regard to this clonotype: This may stem from a read error, because a much larger clone lies one nucleotide away. The chain has TRBV7-2 and TRBJ2-5, with 12 bases matching TRBD2. The CDR3 length is 16 residues. Looked up from germline, CDR1 is SGHTA and CDR2 is FQGNSA. The CDR3 is CASSPAGTSGLETRYF. The CDR3 DNA reads as TGTGCCAGCAGCCCCGCCGGGACTAGCGGGTTAGAGACCCGGTACTTC.

This chain connects TRBV7-2 to TRBJ1-2, with a possible D match to TRBD1 (5 bases). The V gene's germline CDR1 is SGHTA and CDR2 FQGNSA. Trimming took off 7 bases at V and 3 bases at J, with 21 bases between the two ends. The CDR3 is 16 amino acids. The CDR3 here is CASTTDSGTVHYGYTF. In DNA form, the CDR3 reads TGTGCCAGCACCACAGACTCAGGGACCGTTCACTATGGCTACACCTTC.

This sequence joins TRBV7-6 and TRBJ2-7; tentative D call: TRBD2 (8 bases). Trimming stripped 0 bases from V and 3 bases from J, with 21 bases between. The CDR3 contains 18 residues. Germline loops: CDR1 SGHVS, CDR2 FNYEAQ. The CDR3 DNA follows: TGTGCCAGCAGCTTAGCTCCTCCGGGCGGGAGGACAGGCTACGAGCAGTACTTC. Translated, it gives CASSLAPPGGRTGYEQYF.

The gene calls are TRBV28 and TRBJ2-1; the match to TRBD2 covers 9 bases. CDR3 length equals 14 residues. Germline V lookup: CDR1 MDHEN, CDR2 SYDVKM. CDR3 DNA: TGTTCTACGACCGGGACTAGCCTCCCCGGCGAGCAGTTCTTC. Protein product: CSTTGTSLPGEQFF.

The rearrangement joins TRBV9 to TRBJ2-3; D might be TRBD1 (5 bases). Germline CDR1 SGDLS, CDR2 YYNGEE. The germline V and J ends were trimmed by 0 bases and 2 bases, with 7 bases remaining between them. CDR3 length: 14 amino acids. The CDR3 nucleotides read TGTGCCAGCAGCGTAGTAGGGGCCACAGATACGCAGTATTTT. It specifies CASSVVGATDTQYF.

The chain uses TRBV4-2 and TRBJ2-7, with D tentatively TRBD1 (5 bases). Germline assignment: CDR1 LGHNA and CDR2 YNFKEQ. The CDR3 has 16 residues. V gave up 0 bases and J gave up 3 bases, with 15 bases separating them. The CDR3 DNA follows: TGTGCCAGCAGCCAAGAAGATGGGCAGGGCCGCTACGAGCAGTACTTC. It is translated as CASSQEDGQGRYEQYF.

The chain employs TRBV18 and TRBJ2-2; 7 bases fit TRBD1. Germline trimming cut 3 bases from V and 6 bases from J; bases unmatched to any gene: 7. Per the germline V gene, CDR1 is KGHSH and CDR2 is LQKENI. CDR3 length equals 15 residues. CDR3 sequence: CASSPRDSHSGELFF. CDR3 in DNA: TGTGCCAGCTCACCCCGGGACAGCCACTCCGGGGAGCTGTTTTTT.

The chain combines TRBV20-1 with TRBJ2-7; TRBD1 might be the D (6 bases). CDR1 is DFQATT and CDR2 is SNEGSKA in the germline V gene (reference sequence). There are 14 residues in the CDR3. DNA of the CDR3: TGCAGCGGTTTAAGGACAGTGAGATTCTACGAGCAGTACTTC. Its translation is CSGLRTVRFYEQYF.

This chain uses TRBV4-3 with TRBJ2-6; a possible D gene is TRBD2 (6 bases). CDR1 is LGHNA, CDR2 YSLEER, per germline. The ends were cut back, 1 base at V and 5 bases at J, with 18 bases in the middle. The CDR3 spans 18 residues. CDR3 sequence reads: CASSQGPSVLDRANVLTF. The CDR3 coding sequence is TGCGCCAGCAGCCAAGGCCCTAGCGTCCTAGATCGGGCCAACGTCCTGACTTTC.

This clonotype was observed many times. The chain employs TRBV7-6 and TRBJ2-4; tentative D call: TRBD1 (5 bases). The CDR3 runs to 13 residues. Germline values: CDR1 SGHVS, CDR2 FNYEAQ. V lost 6 bases, J lost 6 bases, and 12 bases lay in between. In DNA form, the CDR3 reads TGTGCCAGCAGTTCAGGGCGCGGAAACATTCAGTACTTC. This translates into CASSSGRGNIQYF.

The chain couples TRBV5-1 to TRBJ2-2; D possibly uses TRBD1 or TRBD2 (5 bases each). The ends were cut back, 0 bases at V and 5 bases at J, with 14 bases in the middle. Germline lookup yields CDR1 SGHRS and CDR2 YFSETQ. This CDR3 has 16 amino acids. DNA of the CDR3: TGCGCCAGCAGCTTGGAGGGACGGAAAGGAACCGGGGAGCTGTTTTTT. Encoded protein: CASSLEGRKGTGELFF.

V is TRBV7-2 and J is TRBJ1-5, with a tentative D call TRBD1 (5 bases). The CDR3 covers 14 residues. The germline CDR1 and CDR2 sequences are SGHTA and FQGNSA. The V gene lost 5 bases and the J gene lost 4 bases, with 12 bases spanning the gap. The CDR3 bases are TGTGCCAGCAGCCCCCGACAGAGGAATCAGCCCCAGCATTTT. Amino acids: CASSPRQRNQPQHF.

The chain couples TRBV29-1 to TRBJ1-4; 7 nucleotides agree with TRBD1. J was trimmed by 3 bases and V by 0 bases; bases with no gene match: 4. Germline V CDR1 and CDR2: SQVTM, ANQGSEA. The CDR3 consists of 15 residues. The CDR3 sequence: CSVEEPGQPNEKLFF. The CDR3 nucleotides are TGCAGCGTTGAAGAACCGGGACAGCCTAATGAAAAACTGTTTTTT.

The sample holds one count of this clonotype. The CDR3 DNA sequence: TGCGCCAGCAGCCCGACTTTTTCCCTTTCCTACGAGCAGTACTTC. Protein: CASSPTFSLSYEQYF. The chain has TRBV4-3 and TRBJ2-7; D gene unclear. Germline-derived CDR1 and CDR2 are LGHNA and YSLEER. This CDR3 spans 15 amino acids. Trimming stripped 4 bases from V and 1 base from J, with 14 bases between.

The chain recombines TRBV10-3 with TRBJ1-1; TRBD1 might be the D (6 bases). The CDR3 has 14 amino acids. Germline CDR1 reads ENHRY; CDR2 reads SYGVKD. Trimming took 11 bases from V and 4 from J, leaving 20 bases between them. CDR3 sequence reads: CASGAYRERTEAFF. CDR3 DNA sequence: TGTGCCTCCGGGGCTTACAGGGAGCGCACTGAAGCTTTCTTT.

The V gene is TRBV7-9, the J gene TRBJ1-1; D is unclear. The V and J ends lost 3 bases and 1 base respectively, with 6 bases between them. CDR1 and CDR2 (germline): SEHNR, FQNEAQ (reference sequence). This CDR3 contains 13 residues. The CDR3 region has the DNA TGTGCCAGCAGCTTTGACGGGAACACTGAAGCTTTCTTT. This codes for CASSFDGNTEAFF.

The chain is built from TRBV20-1 and TRBJ2-5; D unclear. Germline assignment: CDR1 DFQATT and CDR2 SNEGSKA (reference sequence). Between the trimmed V and J ends, which lost 4 bases and 5 bases, there was a span of 14 bases. The length of the CDR3 is 13 residues. The CDR3 sequence: CSANGLAPETQYF. The CDR3, as DNA: TGCAGTGCTAATGGATTAGCCCCCGAGACCCAGTACTTC.

V is TRBV5-1 and J is TRBJ2-1, with D tentatively TRBD1 (5 bases). Per the germline V gene, CDR1 is SGHRS and CDR2 is YFSETQ. The CDR3 contains 15 residues. Between the trimmed V and J ends, which lost 2 bases and 2 bases, there was a span of 11 bases. CDR3 bases: TGCGCCAGCAGCTTAAGGGGCAGGGCCTACAATGAGCAGTTCTTC. Translated, it gives CASSLRGRAYNEQFF. Variable domain in full (rest from reference TRBV5-1 and TRBJ2-1): KAGVTQTPRYLIKTRGQQVTLSCSPISGHRSVSWYQQTPGQGLQFLFEYFSETQRNKGNFPGRFSGRQFSNSRSEMNVSTLELGDSALYLCASSLRGRAYNEQFFGPGTRLTVL.

This chain uses TRBV20-1 with TRBJ2-5, with 7 nucleotides matching TRBD2. This CDR3 is 17 amino acids long. V trimming: 3 bases; J trimming: 4 bases; junction bases outside the gene matches: 17. Germline CDR1 is DFQATT and CDR2 is SNEGSKA (reference sequence). Here the CDR3 reads CSASIAASGLGRETQYF. Here the CDR3 DNA reads TGCAGTGCTAGCATTGCGGCTAGCGGACTTGGACGAGAGACCCAGTACTTC.

The J gene is TRBJ2-7, the V gene TRBV4-2; D not resolved. Deletions cut 0 bases from V and 3 bases from J, with 12 bases between. Germline CDR1 is LGHNA and CDR2 is YNFKEQ. This CDR3 is built from 15 residues. CDR3 in DNA: TGTGCCAGCAGCCAAGAGAGCGCCCTCATCTACGAGCAGTACTTC. Protein: CASSQESALIYEQYF.

A few counts support this clonotype. The chain couples TRBV7-2 to TRBJ2-7, with D tentatively TRBD1 (5 bases). This CDR3 has 15 amino acids. The germline V and J ends were trimmed by 5 bases and 0 bases, with 14 bases remaining between them. Looked up from germline, CDR1 is SGHTA and CDR2 is FQGNSA. DNA of the CDR3: TGTGCCAGCAGCCCAGAGGATACAGGCTCCTACGAGCAGTACTTC. Its translation: CASSPEDTGSYEQYF.

This clonotype was seen more than once but under ten times. CDR3 DNA: TGTGCCAGCAGTTTGTGGCAGGGTGGAGGCTACACCTTC. Translated: CASSLWQGGGYTF. The J gene is TRBJ1-2, the V gene TRBV27; possibly TRBD1 for D (5 bases). Germline V gives CDR1 MNHEY, CDR2 SMNVEV (reference sequence). This CDR3 has 13 residues. Trimming removed 3 bases from V and 8 bases from J, with 13 bases in between.

The chain links TRBV4-3 to TRBJ2-7; no clear D gene. Germline V CDR1 and CDR2: LGHNA, YSLEER. The CDR3 extends over 14 amino acids. Between the trimmed V and J ends, which lost 1 base and 2 bases, there was a span of 9 bases. Here the CDR3 DNA reads TGCGCCAGCAGCCAAGTCCACACAGCCTACGAGCAGTACTTC. Translating gives CASSQVHTAYEQYF.

This CDR3 reads CSAPFGRGVIGGELFF. CDR3 DNA sequence: TGCAGTGCCCCTTTTGGGCGGGGGGTTATAGGCGGGGAGCTGTTTTTT. The V call is TRBV20-1, the J call TRBJ2-2, with 8 bases fitting TRBD2. Trimming at V came to 6 bases and at J to 7 bases, leaving 16 bases not matched to a gene. Germline V lookup: CDR1 DFQATT, CDR2 SNEGSKA (reference sequence). The CDR3 is 16 amino acids.

This clonotype occurred a few times. J is TRBJ2-7 and V is TRBV6-5; D remains ambiguous. CDR1 is MNHEY, CDR2 SVGAGI, per germline. V lost 0 bases and J 3 bases, leaving 12 bases between the germline ends. This CDR3 spans 15 amino acids. CDR3 region: CASSYSPLQIYEQYF. CDR3 bases: TGTGCCAGCAGTTACTCCCCACTACAGATCTACGAGCAGTACTTC.

The rearrangement uses TRBV12-3 or TRBV12-4 and TRBJ2-2; TRBD2 agrees at 7 bases. The CDR3 is 14 amino acids. V lost 10 bases, J lost 0 bases, and 5 bases stayed unmatched. The CDR3 nucleotides read TGTGCCACCCGTGGGGGGGCGAACACCGGGGAGCTGTTTTTT. It translates to CATRGGANTGELFF.

The chain is built from TRBV20-1 and TRBJ1-2; D remains unclear. CDR3 length: 12 amino acids. V was clipped by 4 bases and J by 0 bases, with 6 bases between them. Germline loops: CDR1 DFQATT, CDR2 SNEGSKA (reference sequence). CDR3 DNA: TGCAGTGCTATTGACGCTAACTATGGCTACACCTTC. Translated, it gives CSAIDANYGYTF.